This T cell receptor beta chain was profiled in a study of cytomegalovirus exposure and HLA in healthy donors. V gave up 4 bases and J gave up 4 bases; unmatched junction bases: 11. The CDR3 has 18 residues. Germline V gene sequence: CDR1 SGHRS, CDR2 YFSETQ. Donors likely had unrecorded immune exposures despite being nominally healthy when sampled. With regard to this clone: Its specificity is not known.

The PCR employed 60 Vbeta primers together with 13 Jbeta primers. Method: immunoSEQ multiplex PCR; TCRdb's copy keeps in-frame clones and lacks some. The sample table includes 130,000 to 150,000 clones. Study-wide findings and caveats: CMV serostatus was the sole immune exposure data available. Most of the CMV-associated TCR beta chains (in a later analysis) appeared to be HLA-restricted.

The chain has TRBV5-1 and TRBJ2-3; 14 nucleotides match TRBD2. The sequenced material came from PBMCs. The clonotype was recovered from a male donor in good health and CMV-seronegative. The CDR3 DNA is TGCGCCAGCAGCCTGCTCATGGGACTAGCGGGAGCCGCAGATACGCAGTATTTT. Its translation is CASSLLMGLAGAADTQYF. The whole variable domain, remainder taken from reference TRBV5-1 and TRBJ2-3, is KAGVTQTPRYLIKTRGQQVTLSCSPISGHRSVSWYQQTPGQGLQFLFEYFSETQRNKGNFPGRFSGRQFSNSRSEMNVSTLELGDSALYLCASSLLMGLAGAADTQYFGPGTRLTVL.